Many counts were recorded for the clone carrying this T cell receptor beta chain. Its antigen is unidentified. The read terminates 3 residues ahead of where the CDR3 ends, so the germline J gene completes it. The data are from a study of T cell clonality in common variable immunodeficiency. General observations from the study: Fewer TCRbeta clones were shared among CVID subjects than controls. Reportedly, TCR beta sequences from common variable immunodeficiency showed fewer deletions and N-nucleotide insertions. CVID subjects showed higher TCRbeta clonality than healthy controls.

This table comes from immunoSEQ multiplex PCR, and its TCRdb copy is limited to in-frame clones, with some not included. This repertoire holds 75,000 to 85,000 clones, and none appear only once. The trim removed 0 bases at V and 2 bases at J, leaving 3 bases unmatched. The germline V gene encodes CDR1 DFQATT and CDR2 SNEGSKA (reference sequence). This CDR3 is 16 amino acids long. Each donor provided roughly 4.5 to 8.5 ml of heparinized whole blood. The sequenced material came from peripheral blood mononuclear cells. The TCR was taken from a person aged 18-70 years in good health. J is TRBJ2-1 and V is TRBV20-1, with TRBD2 matching 11 bases. The chain's CDR3 is CSARETSGKAYNEQFF. The DNA read from the CDR3 is TGCAGTGCTAGAGAGACTAGCGGGAAGGCCTACAATGAG.